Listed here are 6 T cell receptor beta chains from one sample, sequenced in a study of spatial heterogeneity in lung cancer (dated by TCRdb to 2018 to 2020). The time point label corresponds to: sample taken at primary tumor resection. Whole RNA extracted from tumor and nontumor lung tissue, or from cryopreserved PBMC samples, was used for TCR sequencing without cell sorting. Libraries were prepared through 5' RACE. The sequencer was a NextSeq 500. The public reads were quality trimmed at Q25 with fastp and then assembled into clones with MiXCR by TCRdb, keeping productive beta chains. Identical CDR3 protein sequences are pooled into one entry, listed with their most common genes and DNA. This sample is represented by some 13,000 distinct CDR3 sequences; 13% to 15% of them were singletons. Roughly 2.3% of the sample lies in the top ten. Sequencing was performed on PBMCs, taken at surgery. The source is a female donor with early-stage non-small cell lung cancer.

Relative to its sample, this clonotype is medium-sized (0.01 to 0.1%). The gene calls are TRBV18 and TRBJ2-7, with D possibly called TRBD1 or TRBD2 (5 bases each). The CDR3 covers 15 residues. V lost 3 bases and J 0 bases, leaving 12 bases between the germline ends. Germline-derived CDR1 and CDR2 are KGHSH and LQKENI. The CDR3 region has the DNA TGTGCCAGCTCACCGAGGGACGGAAGCTCCTACGAGCAGTACTTC. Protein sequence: CASSPRDGSSYEQYF.

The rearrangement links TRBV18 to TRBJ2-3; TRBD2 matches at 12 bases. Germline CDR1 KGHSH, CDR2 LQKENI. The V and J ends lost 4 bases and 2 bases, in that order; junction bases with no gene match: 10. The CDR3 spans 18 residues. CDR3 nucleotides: TGTGCCAGCTCACGCACCCCGGGACTAGCGGGCTCCACAGATACGCAGTATTTT. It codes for CASSRTPGLAGSTDTQYF.

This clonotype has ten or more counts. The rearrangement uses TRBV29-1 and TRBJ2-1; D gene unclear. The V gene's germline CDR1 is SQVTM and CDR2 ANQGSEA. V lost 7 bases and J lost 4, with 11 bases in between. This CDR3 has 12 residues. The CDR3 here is CSGGGLYNEQFF. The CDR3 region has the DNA TGCAGCGGGGGTGGCTTATACAATGAGCAGTTCTTC.

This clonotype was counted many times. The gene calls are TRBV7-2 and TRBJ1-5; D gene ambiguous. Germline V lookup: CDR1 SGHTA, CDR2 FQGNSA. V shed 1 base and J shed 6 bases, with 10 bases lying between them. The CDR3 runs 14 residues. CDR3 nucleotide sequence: TGTGCCAGCAGCTTAGGGGTTCCAACTCAGCCCCAGCATTTT. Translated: CASSLGVPTQPQHF.

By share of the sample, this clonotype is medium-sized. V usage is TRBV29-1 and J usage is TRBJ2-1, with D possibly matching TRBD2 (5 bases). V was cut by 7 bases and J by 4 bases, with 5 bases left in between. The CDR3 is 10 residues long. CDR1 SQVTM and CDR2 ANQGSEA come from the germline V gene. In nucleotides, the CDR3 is TGCAGCGGCGGGTACAATGAGCAGTTCTTC. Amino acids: CSGGYNEQFF.

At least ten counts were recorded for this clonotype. The chain's CDR3 is CASSRQGAEEKLFF. CDR3 nucleotides: TGTGCCAGCAGCCGACAGGGGGCAGAAGAAAAACTGTTTTTT. V gene TRBV5-4 combines with J gene TRBJ1-4; 10 bases fit TRBD1. The CDR3 spans 14 residues. After removal of 4 bases from V and 8 bases from J, the junction contained 5 bases not matched to a gene. Germline values: CDR1 SGHNT, CDR2 YYREEE (reference sequence).